The 20 T cell receptor beta chains below were found in one sample sequenced in a study of cytomegalovirus exposure and HLA in healthy donors. It was with 60 Vbeta and 13 Jbeta primers that the PCR ran. The assay was immunoSEQ multiplex PCR, and TCRdb's table has in-frame clones only and misses some. The sample has 200,000 or so clones, 75% to 80% seen once. The sequencing sample was made of PBMCs. The receptors shown here come from a woman in her twenties or thirties in good health and CMV-seropositive.

The chain uses TRBV4-3 and TRBJ1-3; 7 positions match TRBD1. CDR1 is LGHNA, CDR2 YSLEER, per germline. CDR3 size: 20 residues. Unmatched junction bases numbered 14, after V lost 0 bases and J lost 0 bases. Written as DNA, the CDR3 is TGCGCCAGCAGCCAAGATGAAAGGGACAGTAGGGCGAACTCTGGAAACACCATATATTTT. Its translation is CASSQDERDSRANSGNTIYF.

V and J are TRBV28 and TRBJ1-5; D may be TRBD1 (5 bases). CDR3 length: 13 amino acids. Germline lookup yields CDR1 MDHEN and CDR2 SYDVKM. Trimming cost V 8 bases and J 0 bases, with 8 bases left between them. CDR3 loop: CASGGDSNQPQHF. Written as DNA, the CDR3 is TGTGCCAGCGGGGGGGATAGCAATCAGCCCCAGCATTTT.

V usage is TRBV7-9 and J usage is TRBJ1-3, with TRBD1 as a possible D gene (6 bases). Germline-derived CDR1 and CDR2 are SEHNR and FQNEAQ (reference sequence). The CDR3 has 14 residues. Trimming removed 5 bases from V and 2 bases from J, with 10 bases in between. CDR3 nucleotide sequence: TGTGCCAGCAGCCCGTCAGGGGCTGGAAACACCATATATTTT. This encodes CASSPSGAGNTIYF.

The chain combines TRBV15 with TRBJ1-1, with 7 bases fitting TRBD1. The V and J ends lost 3 bases and 9 bases, in that order; junction bases with no gene match: 7. Germline lookup yields CDR1 LNHNV and CDR2 YYDKDF (reference sequence). This CDR3 region has 13 residues. Here the CDR3 reads CATSRPWGQQAFF. The DNA for the CDR3 is TGTGCCACCAGCAGGCCCTGGGGACAGCAAGCTTTCTTT.

This sequence joins TRBV4-1 and TRBJ2-7; 9 bases agree with TRBD2. CDR1 and CDR2 (germline): MGHRA, YSYEKL. The CDR3 consists of 15 residues. The V and J ends lost 3 bases and 3 bases, in that order; junction bases with no gene match: 6. In nucleotides, the CDR3 is TGCGCCAGCAGCCAGGGACTAGCTCAGGACTACGAGCAGTACTTC. Amino acids: CASSQGLAQDYEQYF.

V gene TRBV6-1 combines with J gene TRBJ2-1; D gene unclear. The length of the CDR3 is 11 residues. The germline gives CDR1 MNHNS, CDR2 SASEGT. Trimming left V 6 bases short and J 8 bases short, with 8 bases between. CDR3 DNA sequence: TGTGCCAGCAGCTTAAGCGATGAGCAGTTCTTC. This encodes CASSLSDEQFF.

A word on this clone: The identical CDR3 is also encoded by other nucleotide sequences in the sample. The chain links TRBV7-9 to TRBJ1-4; 9 bases are a match to TRBD1. CDR3 length: 17 residues. Trimming cost V 5 bases and J 8 bases; bases outside gene matches: 15. Per the germline V gene, CDR1 is SEHNR and CDR2 is FQNEAQ (reference sequence). The DNA of the CDR3 is TGTGCCAGCAGCGCTCCGGGACAGGGTTCTGATGGGGAAAAACTGTTTTTT. It yields the protein CASSAPGQGSDGEKLFF.

The chain couples TRBV29-1 to TRBJ2-7; TRBD2 matches at 15 bases. Losses at the gene ends were 3 bases for V and 0 bases for J; bases not matched to a gene: 9. CDR1 is SQVTM, CDR2 ANQGSEA, per germline. The CDR3 totals 18 residues. CDR3 loop: CSVEAGTSGGLSSYEQYF. CDR3 nucleotide sequence: TGCAGCGTTGAGGCCGGGACTAGCGGGGGGCTGAGCTCCTACGAGCAGTACTTC.

V and J are TRBV21-1 and TRBJ1-1; the table's D call TRBD1 went unverified against the DNA. TRBV21-1 is listed as a pseudogene. The CDR3 loop spans 12 amino acids. CDR3 sequence reads: CARRTGYPEAFF. The DNA of the CDR3 is TGTGCCAGGCGGACAGGTTACCCTGAAGCTTTCTTT.

The chain couples TRBV7-9 to TRBJ2-3, with 7 bases that match TRBD2. After removal of 1 base from V and 2 bases from J, the junction contained 3 bases not matched to a gene. Germline lookup yields CDR1 SEHNR and CDR2 FQNEAQ (reference sequence). The CDR3 totals 15 residues. In DNA form, the CDR3 reads TGTGCCAGCAGCTTAGAAGCGGGGTACACAGATACGCAGTATTTT. It is translated as CASSLEAGYTDTQYF.

The chain links TRBV5-1 to TRBJ2-7, with 9 bases identical to TRBD1. With 6 bases clipped from V and 3 bases from J, the junction kept 4 bases outside the gene matches. Germline values: CDR1 SGHRS, CDR2 YFSETQ. The CDR3 covers 13 residues. The CDR3 region is CASTETGGYEQYF. Here the CDR3 DNA reads TGCGCCAGCACCGAGACAGGGGGCTACGAGCAGTACTTC. Using reference TRBV5-1 and TRBJ2-7 for the parts outside the CDR3, the full variable domain is KAGVTQTPRYLIKTRGQQVTLSCSPISGHRSVSWYQQTPGQGLQFLFEYFSETQRNKGNFPGRFSGRQFSNSRSEMNVSTLELGDSALYLCASTETGGYEQYFGPGTRLTVT.

This sequence joins TRBV7-2 and TRBJ2-3; 9 nucleotides align to TRBD2. The CDR3 has 15 residues. The germline V gene has CDR1 SGHTA and CDR2 FQGNSA. The V and J ends lost 2 bases and 4 bases, in that order; junction bases with no gene match: 4. This CDR3 reads CASSLIAGAPDTQYF. The CDR3 DNA is TGTGCCAGCAGCTTAATAGCGGGAGCCCCAGATACGCAGTATTTT. The variable domain in full, completed from reference TRBV7-2 and TRBJ2-3, reads GAGVSQSPSNKVTEKGKDVELRCDPISGHTALYWYRQSLGQGLEFLIYFQGNSAPDKSGLPSDRFSAERTGGSVSTLTIQRTQQEDSAVYLCASSLIAGAPDTQYFGPGTRLTVL.

V gene TRBV2 combines with J gene TRBJ1-1; perhaps TRBD1 as D (6 bases). Germline CDR1 reads SNHLY; CDR2 reads FYNNEI. The CDR3 consists of 14 residues. The V gene lost 4 bases and the J gene lost 2 bases, with 11 bases spanning the gap. The CDR3 is CASSVGRGNTEAFF. In DNA, the CDR3 is TGTGCCAGCAGTGTGGGCAGGGGTAACACTGAAGCTTTCTTT. Full variable domain (rest looked up from reference TRBV2 and TRBJ1-1): EPEVTQTPSHQVTQMGQEVILRCVPISNHLYFYWYRQILGQKVEFLVSFYNNEISEKSEIFDDQFSVERPDGSNFTLKIRSTKLEDSAMYFCASSVGRGNTEAFFGQGTRLTVV.

This clone was detected only a few times. This chain uses TRBV7-9 with TRBJ1-2, with 12 bases identical to TRBD1. CDR3 length equals 18 residues. Germline V lookup: CDR1 SEHNR, CDR2 FQNEAQ (reference sequence). J lost 3 bases, V lost 5 bases, and 13 bases had no gene match. CDR3 sequence: CASSRPGTGGGRDYGYTF. The CDR3 bases are TGTGCCAGCAGCCGCCCCGGGACAGGGGGCGGGAGGGACTATGGCTACACCTTC.

The V gene is TRBV6-6, the J gene TRBJ2-7; 8 positions match TRBD1. V gave up 5 bases and J gave up 0 bases; unmatched junction bases: 6. Germline V gives CDR1 MNHNY, CDR2 SVGAGI (reference sequence). This CDR3 spans 15 amino acids. The CDR3 here is CASSPRGPSSYEQYF. CDR3 sequence (DNA): TGTGCCAGCAGTCCCAGGGGGCCCAGCTCCTACGAGCAGTACTTC.

CDR3 in DNA: TGTGCCAGCAGCTTAAGAGATGCTGTCTCTGGGGCCAACGTCCTGACTTTC. It encodes CASSLRDAVSGANVLTF. This chain connects TRBV5-4 to TRBJ2-6; D remains unclear. The germline V and J ends were trimmed by 2 bases and 0 bases, with 12 bases remaining between them. Germline CDR1 is SGHNT and CDR2 is YYREEE (reference sequence). This CDR3 comprises 17 residues.

The V and J genes are TRBV28 and TRBJ1-2; maybe TRBD1 (5 bases). With 2 bases removed from V and 7 bases from J, the gap between germline ends came to 8 bases. The CDR3 runs 12 residues. The germline V gene has CDR1 MDHEN and CDR2 SYDVKM. This CDR3 reads CASSLLGLGYTF. Here the CDR3 DNA reads TGTGCCAGCAGTTTACTGGGGCTTGGCTACACCTTC.

This clone appeared a single time. This chain links TRBV9 with TRBJ1-2; 7 bases fit TRBD1. Germline V gene sequence: CDR1 SGDLS, CDR2 YYNGEE. V lost 7 bases to trimming and J lost 0 bases; unmatched junction nucleotides: 15. The CDR3 is 17 amino acids. Here the CDR3 reads CASVDLPRDSPNYGYTF. The CDR3 nucleotides are TGTGCCAGCGTAGACCTACCCCGGGACAGCCCTAACTATGGCTACACCTTC.

This clone was found once. This chain links TRBV7-6 with TRBJ2-3, with TRBD1 matching over 7 bases. The CDR3 loop spans 15 amino acids. V lost 2 bases to trimming and J lost 2 bases; unmatched junction nucleotides: 4. Germline CDR1 reads SGHVS; CDR2 reads FNYEAQ. As DNA, the CDR3 is TGTGCCAGCAGCTTAAGGGACAGCCCCACAGATACGCAGTATTTT. It codes for CASSLRDSPTDTQYF. The variable domain in full, completed from reference TRBV7-6 and TRBJ2-3, reads GAGVSQSPRYKVTKRGQDVALRCDPISGHVSLYWYRQALGQGPEFLTYFNYEAQQDKSGLPNDRFSAERPEGSISTLTIQRTEQRDSAMYRCASSLRDSPTDTQYFGPGTRLTVL.

The chain couples TRBV7-2 to TRBJ2-1; 8 bases agree with TRBD1. Germline values: CDR1 SGHTA, CDR2 FQGNSA. The ends lost 5 bases at V and 9 bases at J; junction bases unmatched: 9. The CDR3 is 14 amino acids. Here the CDR3 reads CASSTGTGSAEQFF. CDR3 coding DNA: TGTGCCAGCAGCACAGGGACAGGATCAGCTGAGCAGTTCTTC.